This TCR beta chain appears in the sequencing data of a study of blood T cell repertoires in COVID-19. Overall study: Spain, Italy and the United States supplied samples that represented acute and convalescent COVID-19.

CDR3 length: 14 residues. Germline V gives CDR1 MDHEN, CDR2 SYDVKM. Trimming took off 3 bases at V and 3 bases at J, with 12 bases between the two ends. TCRdb keeps only in-frame clones here, not all; method: immunoSEQ multiplex PCR. The profile shows 55,000 to 65,000 clones, 85% to 90% of them singletons. This clonotype was obtained from a human donor with active COVID-19. The donor label of this sample is uncertain. The gene calls are TRBV28 and TRBJ2-7; no clear D gene. Sequenced sample: peripheral blood. The CDR3 DNA is TGTGCCAGCAGTTTTGAGAGGAGCCACTACGAGCAGTACTTC. Its protein is CASSFERSHYEQYF.